These T cell receptor beta chains were read from a single sample in a study of T cell changes during pregnancy in multiple sclerosis. TCRdb's copy holds only in-frame clones and misses some; the assay was immunoSEQ multiplex PCR. The sample lists around 23,000 clones, approximately 92% occurring once. The source was CD8+ T cells from peripheral blood mononuclear cells, collected in the third trimester of pregnancy. The receptor set was obtained from a female donor with multiple sclerosis, enrolled in a pregnancy study. CDR3s include the opening cysteine and the closing phenylalanine or tryptophan. Each record gives: D gene, clone size, J gene, V gene, CDR3 protein, CDR3 DNA. A D gene is named only where the DNA matches it firmly. Clone size is stated in some rows and not others, as once, few, many or a class when expanded.

d_call: .; clone_size: .; j_call: TRBJ1-1; v_call: TRBV23-1; cdr3_aa: CASGSGTWRGNTEAFF; cdr3_nt: TGCGCCAGCGGGTCCGGGACCTGGAGGGGGAACACTGAAGCTTTCTTT
d_call: .; clone_size: .; j_call: TRBJ1-1; v_call: TRBV2; cdr3_aa: CASSEGETLNTEAFF; cdr3_nt: TGTGCCAGCAGTGAAGGCGAGACATTGAACACTGAAGCTTTCTTT
d_call: TRBD2; clone_size: .; j_call: TRBJ2-1; v_call: TRBV6-5; cdr3_aa: CASSYSASGGVEQFF; cdr3_nt: TGTGCCAGCAGTTACTCGGCCTCGGGGGGGGTTGAGCAGTTCTTC
d_call: .; clone_size: .; j_call: TRBJ2-7; v_call: TRBV29-1; cdr3_aa: CSVYSPLGENEQYF; cdr3_nt: TGCAGCGTTTACAGCCCCTTGGGCGAGAACGAGCAGTACTTC
d_call: TRBD1; clone_size: .; j_call: TRBJ1-5; v_call: TRBV7-9; cdr3_aa: CASSSTGEPPQHF; cdr3_nt: TGTGCCAGCAGCTCGACAGGGGAGCCGCCCCAGCATTTT
d_call: .; clone_size: .; j_call: TRBJ1-1; v_call: TRBV27; cdr3_aa: CASSRRDYTEAFF; cdr3_nt: TGTGCCAGCAGCCGACGGGATTACACTGAAGCTTTCTTT
d_call: TRBD2; clone_size: once; j_call: TRBJ2-1; v_call: TRBV9; cdr3_aa: CASSVVTREGQYNEQFF; cdr3_nt: TGTGCCAGCAGCGTAGTGACGAGGGAGGGCCAATACAATGAGCAGTTCTTC
d_call: TRBD2; clone_size: .; j_call: TRBJ2-7; v_call: TRBV29-1; cdr3_aa: CSVFGVAGGYEQYF; cdr3_nt: TGCAGCGTCTTTGGGGTAGCGGGTGGCTACGAGCAGTACTTC
d_call: TRBD1; clone_size: .; j_call: TRBJ1-5; v_call: TRBV7-2; cdr3_aa: CASSPTGVGNQPQHF; cdr3_nt: TGTGCCAGCTCTCCGACAGGGGTGGGGAATCAGCCCCAGCATTTT
d_call: TRBD1; clone_size: .; j_call: TRBJ2-7; v_call: TRBV5-1; cdr3_aa: CASSLVQGATYEQYF; cdr3_nt: TGCGCCAGCAGCTTGGTGCAGGGGGCTACCTACGAGCAGTACTTC
d_call: TRBD2; clone_size: .; j_call: TRBJ2-1; v_call: TRBV19; cdr3_aa: CASKLAGEGEQFF; cdr3_nt: TGTGCCAGTAAGCTAGCGGGAGAGGGTGAGCAGTTCTTC
d_call: .; clone_size: .; j_call: TRBJ2-5; v_call: TRBV5-8; cdr3_aa: CASSARGETQYF; cdr3_nt: TGTGCCAGCAGCGCAAGAGGGGAGACCCAGTACTTC
d_call: .; clone_size: .; j_call: TRBJ2-3; v_call: TRBV7-6; cdr3_aa: CASSQGHHTNTDTQYF; cdr3_nt: TGTGCCAGCAGCCAGGGACACCACACCAACACAGATACGCAGTATTTT
d_call: .; clone_size: .; j_call: TRBJ1-2; v_call: TRBV9; cdr3_aa: CASRGRDGYTF; cdr3_nt: TGTGCCAGCAGGGGGAGGGACGGCTACACCTTC
d_call: .; clone_size: .; j_call: TRBJ1-1; v_call: TRBV4-3; cdr3_aa: CASSQAWAEVDNEAFF; cdr3_nt: TGCGCCAGCAGCCAAGCCTGGGCCGAAGTTGATAATGAAGCTTTCTTT
d_call: .; clone_size: .; j_call: TRBJ2-1; v_call: TRBV10-2; cdr3_aa: CASSRRRLDEQFF; cdr3_nt: TGCGCCAGCAGTCGGAGGCGGCTGGATGAGCAGTTCTTC
d_call: TRBD2; clone_size: .; j_call: TRBJ2-3; v_call: TRBV7-2; cdr3_aa: CASSSDIAGLTDTQYF; cdr3_nt: TGTGCCAGCAGCTCTGATATAGCGGGCCTCACAGATACGCAGTATTTT
d_call: TRBD2; clone_size: .; j_call: TRBJ2-3; v_call: TRBV4-1; cdr3_aa: CASSQEGSGRVQDTQYF; cdr3_nt: TGCGCCAGCAGCCAAGAAGGGAGCGGGAGGGTTCAAGATACGCAGTATTTT
d_call: .; clone_size: .; j_call: TRBJ2-1; v_call: TRBV7-2; cdr3_aa: CASSLVGLGRGGEQFF; cdr3_nt: TGTGCCAGCAGCTTAGTTGGCCTGGGCAGGGGTGGTGAGCAGTTCTTC
d_call: TRBD1; clone_size: .; j_call: TRBJ1-2; v_call: TRBV7-9; cdr3_aa: CASSLGPNRGHGYTF; cdr3_nt: TGTGCCAGCAGCTTAGGACCCAACAGGGGGCATGGCTACACCTTC
d_call: TRBD2; clone_size: .; j_call: TRBJ2-7; v_call: TRBV5-4; cdr3_aa: CASSPVGTSGSWEQYF; cdr3_nt: TGTGCCAGCAGCCCGGTGGGGACTAGCGGGAGTTGGGAGCAGTACTTC
d_call: .; clone_size: .; j_call: TRBJ2-1; v_call: TRBV11-2; cdr3_aa: CASSLALGLLTYNEQFF; cdr3_nt: TGTGCCAGCAGCTTAGCCCTTGGGCTGCTAACCTACAATGAGCAGTTCTTC
d_call: .; clone_size: .; j_call: TRBJ1-5; v_call: TRBV19; cdr3_aa: CASSMTETQPQHF; cdr3_nt: TGTGCCAGTAGTATGACAGAGACACAGCCCCAGCATTTT
d_call: TRBD2; clone_size: .; j_call: TRBJ2-1; v_call: TRBV27; cdr3_aa: CASSPQTSTTNEQFF; cdr3_nt: TGTGCCAGCAGTCCCCAGACTAGCACAACGAATGAGCAGTTCTTC
d_call: .; clone_size: .; j_call: TRBJ1-4; v_call: TRBV7-9; cdr3_aa: CASSLGQATNEKLFF; cdr3_nt: TGTGCCAGCAGCTTAGGACAGGCAACTAATGAAAAACTGTTTTTT
d_call: TRBD1; clone_size: .; j_call: TRBJ1-5; v_call: TRBV27; cdr3_aa: CASRRGQDRQPQHF; cdr3_nt: TGTGCCAGCAGGAGGGGGCAGGATCGTCAGCCCCAGCATTTT
d_call: .; clone_size: .; j_call: TRBJ2-2; v_call: TRBV29-1; cdr3_aa: CSAGGLGELFF; cdr3_nt: TGCAGCGCCGGGGGGCTGGGGGAGCTGTTTTTT
d_call: TRBD1; clone_size: .; j_call: TRBJ1-5; v_call: TRBV10-2; cdr3_aa: CASSESGAGTGNQPQHF; cdr3_nt: TGCGCCAGCAGTGAGTCGGGGGCAGGGACAGGCAATCAGCCCCAGCATTTT
d_call: TRBD1; clone_size: .; j_call: TRBJ2-7; v_call: TRBV7-6; cdr3_aa: CASSPGTGGLAYEQYF; cdr3_nt: TGTGCCAGCAGCCCGGGGACAGGGGGCCTCGCCTACGAGCAGTACTTC
d_call: .; clone_size: .; j_call: TRBJ1-1; v_call: TRBV6-4; cdr3_aa: CASSSSERPTEAFF; cdr3_nt: TGTGCCAGCAGTAGCTCAGAGCGGCCGACTGAAGCTTTCTTT
d_call: .; clone_size: .; j_call: TRBJ1-4; v_call: TRBV6-6; cdr3_aa: CASSYFPGRAEKLFF; cdr3_nt: TGTGCCAGCAGTTACTTTCCGGGGAGGGCGGAAAAACTGTTTTTT
d_call: .; clone_size: few; j_call: TRBJ1-1; v_call: TRBV13; cdr3_aa: CASSQGGGAMNTEAFF; cdr3_nt: TGTGCCAGCAGCCAAGGAGGAGGGGCCATGAACACTGAAGCTTTCTTT
d_call: .; clone_size: .; j_call: TRBJ2-1; v_call: TRBV29-1; cdr3_aa: CSVDRGLAGRYNEQFF; cdr3_nt: TGCAGCGTTGATCGGGGTCTGGCGGGACGCTACAATGAGCAGTTCTTC
d_call: .; clone_size: .; j_call: TRBJ2-3; v_call: TRBV25-1; cdr3_aa: CASSEVQASTDTQYF; cdr3_nt: TGTGCCAGCAGTGAGGTGCAGGCGAGCACAGATACGCAGTATTTT
d_call: TRBD2; clone_size: .; j_call: TRBJ2-1; v_call: TRBV7-9; cdr3_aa: CASSLGTNNEQFF; cdr3_nt: TGTGCCAGCAGCCTTGGGACTAACAATGAGCAGTTCTTC
d_call: .; clone_size: .; j_call: TRBJ1-5; v_call: TRBV9; cdr3_aa: CASSYRGGLNQPQHF; cdr3_nt: TGTGCCAGCAGCTATAGGGGAGGCCTCAATCAGCCCCAGCATTTT
d_call: .; clone_size: .; j_call: TRBJ2-7; v_call: TRBV5-5; cdr3_aa: CASSLARERAYEQYF; cdr3_nt: TGTGCCAGCAGCTTGGCCAGGGAACGGGCCTACGAGCAGTACTTC
d_call: .; clone_size: .; j_call: TRBJ1-1; v_call: TRBV7-6; cdr3_aa: CASSLRGNTEAFF; cdr3_nt: TGTGCCAGCAGCCTCAGGGGGAACACTGAAGCTTTCTTT
d_call: .; clone_size: .; j_call: TRBJ2-1; v_call: TRBV9; cdr3_aa: CASREGASSYNEQFF; cdr3_nt: TGTGCCAGCAGGGAAGGGGCGAGCTCCTACAATGAGCAGTTCTTC
d_call: TRBD1; clone_size: .; j_call: TRBJ1-1; v_call: TRBV11-3; cdr3_aa: CASSFRGPNTEAFF; cdr3_nt: TGTGCCAGCAGCTTCAGGGGGCCGAACACTGAAGCTTTCTTT
d_call: TRBD1; clone_size: .; j_call: TRBJ2-7; v_call: TRBV19; cdr3_aa: CASSIPGGAYVEQYF; cdr3_nt: TGTGCCAGTAGTATCCCAGGGGGCGCCTATGTCGAGCAGTACTTC
d_call: TRBD2; clone_size: .; j_call: TRBJ2-7; v_call: TRBV7-2; cdr3_aa: CASSLVGGGPAYEQYF; cdr3_nt: TGTGCCAGCAGCTTAGTAGGCGGGGGGCCGGCCTACGAGCAGTACTTC
d_call: TRBD1; clone_size: .; j_call: TRBJ2-7; v_call: TRBV10-2; cdr3_aa: CASTLQGESEQYF; cdr3_nt: TGCGCCAGCACCCTGCAGGGGGAGAGCGAGCAGTACTTC
d_call: .; clone_size: .; j_call: TRBJ1-1; v_call: TRBV11-2; cdr3_aa: CASSLAAGASAEAFF; cdr3_nt: TGTGCCAGCAGCTTAGCGGCGGGGGCATCCGCTGAAGCTTTCTTT
d_call: .; clone_size: .; j_call: TRBJ1-4; v_call: TRBV7-8; cdr3_aa: CASSNGRTNEKLFF; cdr3_nt: TGTGCCAGCTCTAACGGGAGAACTAATGAAAAACTGTTTTTT
d_call: TRBD1; clone_size: .; j_call: TRBJ1-3; v_call: TRBV5-1; cdr3_aa: CASSALPGQGVSAGNTIYF; cdr3_nt: TGCGCCAGCAGCGCTCTACCGGGACAGGGGGTTTCGGCTGGAAACACCATATATTTT
d_call: TRBD2; clone_size: .; j_call: TRBJ2-3; v_call: TRBV19; cdr3_aa: CASSPTSPAGTDTQYF; cdr3_nt: TGTGCCAGTAGTCCGACTAGCCCTGCTGGCACAGATACGCAGTATTTT
d_call: .; clone_size: .; j_call: TRBJ1-4; v_call: TRBV7-9; cdr3_aa: CASSLGQGNEKLFF; cdr3_nt: TGTGCCAGCAGCTTAGGCCAGGGTAATGAAAAACTGTTTTTT
d_call: .; clone_size: .; j_call: TRBJ1-4; v_call: TRBV9; cdr3_aa: CASSVDGGGGEKLFF; cdr3_nt: TGTGCCAGCAGCGTAGACGGGGGTGGAGGCGAAAAACTGTTTTTT
d_call: .; clone_size: once; j_call: TRBJ2-7; v_call: TRBV4-1; cdr3_aa: CASSQVVTSTYEQYF; cdr3_nt: TGCGCCAGCAGCCAAGTCGTCACTTCCACCTACGAGCAGTACTTC
d_call: .; clone_size: few; j_call: TRBJ2-2; v_call: TRBV27; cdr3_aa: CASSPREAGELFF; cdr3_nt: TGTGCCAGCAGCCCCAGGGAAGCCGGGGAGCTGTTTTTT
d_call: TRBD2; clone_size: .; j_call: TRBJ2-1; v_call: TRBV27; cdr3_aa: CASSLVSGSGLNEQFF; cdr3_nt: TGTGCCAGCAGCCTCGTATCGGGTAGCGGGCTGAATGAGCAGTTCTTC
d_call: TRBD1; clone_size: .; j_call: TRBJ1-4; v_call: TRBV4-2; cdr3_aa: CASSPSGQPTEGLFF; cdr3_nt: TGTGCCAGCAGCCCATCGGGACAGCCCACCGAGGGACTGTTTTTT
d_call: .; clone_size: .; j_call: TRBJ2-5; v_call: TRBV9; cdr3_aa: CASSGGGMETQYF; cdr3_nt: TGTGCCAGCAGCGGAGGGGGTATGGAGACCCAGTACTTC
d_call: .; clone_size: .; j_call: TRBJ1-4; v_call: TRBV16; cdr3_aa: CASRLSGTPEKLFF; cdr3_nt: TGTGCCAGCAGACTCTCCGGGACACCCGAAAAACTGTTTTTT
d_call: .; clone_size: .; j_call: TRBJ1-3; v_call: TRBV27; cdr3_aa: CASSKTVSGNTIYF; cdr3_nt: TGTGCCAGCAGCAAAACAGTCTCTGGAAACACCATATATTTT
d_call: .; clone_size: once; j_call: TRBJ2-3; v_call: TRBV9; cdr3_aa: CASSLWQGYTDTQYF; cdr3_nt: TGTGCCAGCAGCCTATGGCAGGGATACACAGATACGCAGTATTTT
d_call: .; clone_size: .; j_call: TRBJ2-5; v_call: TRBV5-8; cdr3_aa: CAAETQYF; cdr3_nt: TGTGCCGCGGAGACCCAGTACTTC
d_call: TRBD2; clone_size: .; j_call: TRBJ2-1; v_call: TRBV29-1; cdr3_aa: CSVDTSGGYNEQFF; cdr3_nt: TGCAGCGTTGATACCAGCGGGGGTTACAATGAGCAGTTCTTC